The rows below give T cell receptor beta chains drawn from one sample of a study of Graves' ophthalmopathy and Graves' hyperthyroidism. TCRdb fed the multiplex PCR reads into MiXCR, producing one record per CDR3 protein. The table includes 170,000 or so distinct CDR3 sequences, around 39% detected once. The source material was peripheral blood. The origin of the receptors is a man younger than 40 with Graves' ophthalmopathy. CDR3s include the opening cysteine and the closing phenylalanine or tryptophan.

V,CDR3
TRBV12-3/TRBV12-4,CASRQKKNTEAFF
TRBV28,CASSFGQVYYGYTF
TRBV28,CASSWGWGSSTEAFF
TRBV6-5,CASRHIAGAGETQYF
TRBV2,CASSGTSGVLETQYF
TRBV28,CASSSHGTVPYEQYF
TRBV7-6,CASSFNTASYEQYF
TRBV12-3/TRBV12-4,CASSRDSLNSPLHF
TRBV7-3,CASSLSKGPPYEQYF
TRBV25-1,CASSGDNYEQYF
TRBV6-2/TRBV6-3,CASRPNRGRREQYF
TRBV6-2/TRBV6-3,CASNEDGLNNQPQHF
TRBV2,CASRENRGNTEAFF
TRBV12-3/TRBV12-4,CASSLAKLAGVEETQYF
TRBV29-1,CSASEANYGYTF
TRBV29-1,CSVDRVGSGELFF
TRBV12-3/TRBV12-4,CASGGVEETQYF
TRBV28,CASSLGGQGNYGYTF
TRBV12-3/TRBV12-4,CASSERQGPYEQYF
TRBV20-1,CSALAGSGAFYEQYF
TRBV5-5,CASSLFVSGGGITYEQYF
TRBV12-3/TRBV12-4,CASSWLDRGTTEAFF
TRBV12-3/TRBV12-4,CASSYSGTRYEQYF
TRBV6-1,CASSEWAYTQNYGYTF
TRBV6-1,CASRRGQGWTEAFF
TRBV7-8,CASSLPGHSNQPQHF
TRBV15,CATSRGPRDTHTGELFF
TRBV29-1,CSVEGQTSGDSYEQYF
TRBV6-1,CASSNPGISYEQYF
TRBV12-3/TRBV12-4,CASSLAPGTAEETQYF
TRBV6-2/TRBV6-3,CASSYARDSNPYEQYF
TRBV7-2,CASSVGTVSYEQYF
TRBV12-3/TRBV12-4,CASSLRGGGGGNQPQHF
TRBV19,CASSKAEGQGVYEQYF
TRBV14,CASSQGKGRTSYEQYF
TRBV19,CASSMWGQGLNYGYTF
TRBV7-8,CASSLSGGNYEQYF
TRBV28,CASRPLVGKETQYF
TRBV6-2/TRBV6-3,CASTPGGYYTEAFF
TRBV4-3,CASSQVGTDHLETQYF
TRBV12-3/TRBV12-4,CASSRRTGFTEAFF
TRBV19,CAIPEGDHNYGYTF
TRBV29-1,CSARTSRRNYEQYF
TRBV7-8,CASSFDRSNYGYTF
TRBV19,CASSQGASYEQYF
TRBV6-5,CASSYSRQGDGYTF
TRBV27,CASSLGGPQFF
TRBV7-9,CASSPNVRPYEQYF
TRBV28,CASSLSPGQATEAFF
TRBV4-2,CASSLPTGTSGGGTQETQYF
TRBV30,CAWSAKGWSYQPQHF
TRBV2,CASSEAHRGEQYF
TRBV27,CASSLNRVGRSNQPQHF
TRBV6-1,CASSQQGYQETQYF
TRBV14,CASSQTVADYGYTF
TRBV13,CASSLGAGEAGEQYF
TRBV28,CASSWRVEQYF
TRBV2,CASSRGWEGAFF
TRBV30,CAWSVLGRGAYKPRGELFF
TRBV3-1,CASSHNKRETQYF